A selection of T cell receptor beta chains follows, all from one sample in a study of molecular identifiers for immune sequencing clone quantification. TCRdb analysed the PCR reads with MiXCR anew, one entry per CDR3 protein. In the table there are 300,000 to 400,000 distinct CDR3 sequences, 24% of which are singletons. Sequencing was carried out using naive CD8+ T cells from blood, with Jurkat cell RNA spiked in. The receptors here all came from a human donor in good health. Some libraries in this study had Jurkat cell RNA spiked in. The CDR3 runs from the conserved cysteine through the conserved F or W. Each record gives: D gene, J gene, V gene, CDR3 length, clone size, CDR3 DNA, CDR3 protein. D genes are given only for firm matches. Clone sizes are given selectively: once, few, many, or a class where the clone is expanded.

>TRBD2|TRBJ2-5|TRBV20-1|17|.
TGCAGTGCTAGAGCTTGGCCTAGCGGGGGAGATCAAGAGACCCAGTACTTC
CSARAWPSGGDQETQYF
>.|TRBJ2-7|TRBV6-2/TRBV6-3|14|.
TGTGCCAGCAGCCCGGGACGGATCTCCTACGAGCAGTACTTC
CASSPGRISYEQYF
>TRBD2|TRBJ2-1|TRBV18|15|.
TGTGCCAGCTCACCAAAGACTAGCGGGGTCTATGAGCAGTTCTTC
CASSPKTSGVYEQFF
>TRBD2|TRBJ2-3|TRBV12-3/TRBV12-4|16|.
TGTGCCAGCAGTCCGCTTACTAGCGGGAGAGGAGATACGCAGTATTTT
CASSPLTSGRGDTQYF
>.|TRBJ1-2|TRBV28|13|many
TGTGCCAGCAGTTTTGCGGGCGCGGATGGCTACACCTTC
CASSFAGADGYTF
>.|TRBJ2-3|TRBV7-9|11|.
TGTGCCAGCAGCCCCGAATTGCCGCAGTATTTT
CASSPELPQYF
>.|TRBJ2-5|TRBV20-1|15|.
TGCAGTGCCTGGGCCGGTGAAAGGAGCGTTGAGACCCAGTACTTC
CSAWAGERSVETQYF
>.|TRBJ1-1|TRBV19|15|many
TGTGCCAGTAGTATCGCGCGGCGGCCATCGACTGAAGCTTTCTTT
CASSIARRPSTEAFF
>.|TRBJ1-1|TRBV21-1|13|once
TGTGCCAGCAGCAAAGAGGGAAACTCTGAAGCTTTCTTT
CASSKEGNSEAFF
>TRBD1|TRBJ2-7|TRBV7-9|14|few
TGTGCCAGCAGCCGACCAGACAGGGTATTCGAGCAGTACTTC
CASSRPDRVFEQYF